This T cell receptor beta chain was sequenced in a study of blood T cell repertoires in COVID-19. Whole-study context: The United States, Italy and Spain provided the acute and convalescent COVID-19 samples. PBMCs, B-cell-depleted T cells, or T cells were the source of the cDNA or gDNA that made up the material.

As originally analysed: Estimates of nucleated cell counts were drawn from the amplification of reference gene primers. The protocol was immunoSEQ multiplex PCR, while the TCRdb copy is restricted to in-frame clones and leaves out a portion. V and J calls and clone size come straight from that table; D and trimming were deduced from the DNA. The sample includes approximately 210,000 clones, about 90% seen only once; the top ten take more than 0.95%. This CDR3 comprises 16 residues. The J segment lost 12 bases and the V segment lost 6 bases, leaving 19 bases of the junction unmatched. In germline, CDR1 is SGHRS, CDR2 YFSETQ.

Material for sequencing was peripheral blood. The source is a man younger than 40 with acute or convalescent COVID-19. The rearrangement joins TRBV5-1 to TRBJ2-1; 9 bases agree with TRBD2. In nucleotides, the CDR3 is TGCGCCAGCACCAATTCGGCGGGGGGGAATAGGTTTGGGCAGTTCTTC. It codes for CASTNSAGGNRFGQFF. Full variable domain (outside the CDR3, taken from reference TRBV5-1 and TRBJ2-1): KAGVTQTPRYLIKTRGQQVTLSCSPISGHRSVSWYQQTPGQGLQFLFEYFSETQRNKGNFPGRFSGRQFSNSRSEMNVSTLELGDSALYLCASTNSAGGNRFGQFFGPGTRLTVL.